This TCR beta chain was sequenced in a study of naive and memory T cell subsets. Described treatment: skin biopsy from saline-injected control site (resident skin T cells). Input was about 1 to 1,100 ng of DNase-treated total RNA without cell sorting. Biopsies came from saline-injected skin sites and sampled resident skin T cells. Amplification of ligated cDNA took four PCR rounds with SP2 and nested alpha and beta constant primers. For blood and skin samples, reverse transcription used TCR alpha and beta constant primers. TCRdb called the UMI-ligation and nested PCR reads again in MiXCR, with one record for every CDR3 protein. The table lists around 2,000 distinct CDR3 sequences, 4.1% of them singletons. V dropped 3 bases and J dropped 8; count of bases not matched to a gene: 1. This CDR3 region has 13 residues. Per germline, CDR1 MGHRA and CDR2 YSYEKL. This clonotype is categorized as medium-sized (0.01 to 0.1%).

The specimen was skin, collected from a saline injection site in the skin. This receptor was obtained from an adult in good health. This chain joins TRBV4-1 and TRBJ1-3; 10 bases are shared with TRBD1. CDR3 bases: TGCGCCAGCAGCCAGGACAGGGGGTACACCATATATTTT. Translated: CASSQDRGYTIYF.